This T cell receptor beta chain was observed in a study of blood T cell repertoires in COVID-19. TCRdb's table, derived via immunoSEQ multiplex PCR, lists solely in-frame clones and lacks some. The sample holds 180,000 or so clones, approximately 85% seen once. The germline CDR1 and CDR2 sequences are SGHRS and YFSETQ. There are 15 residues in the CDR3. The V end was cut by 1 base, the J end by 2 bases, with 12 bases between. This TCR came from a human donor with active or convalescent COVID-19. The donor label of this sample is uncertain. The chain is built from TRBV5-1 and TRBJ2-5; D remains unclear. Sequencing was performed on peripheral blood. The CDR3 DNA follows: TGCGCCAGCAGCTTGTTTCCCGAAGCGCAAGAGACCCAGTACTTC. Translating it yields CASSLFPEAQETQYF.